This TCR beta chain derives from a study of OX40 agonist ivuxolimab in advanced cancers. Study at large: A mean age of approximately 60 years, range roughly 23 to 85, was recorded, and about 83% were male. Study-level points and caveats: At 0.1-3.0 mg/kg, partial responders had clonal expansion among the lowest observed. At doses 0.1 to 3.0 mg/kg, CD4+ and CD8+ clones expanded. The authors also found low normalized T-cell clonal expansion in some nonresponders.

This clone occurred once. Its antigen remains unidentified. This table comes from immunoSEQ multiplex PCR, and its TCRdb copy is limited to in-frame clones, with some not included. The sample holds around 72,000 clones, nearly 90% seen once. The TCR comes from an adult with an advanced solid tumor such as melanoma, head and neck, liver or kidney cancer. This specimen was CD4+ or CD8+ T cells sorted from blood, taken in a trial of the OX40 agonist ivuxolimab.

The CDR3 protein is CASSLVGVMNTEAFF. DNA for the CDR3: TGCGCCAGCAGCTTGGTGGGGGTTATGAACACTGAAGCTTTCTTT. The chain recombines TRBV5-1 with TRBJ1-1; possibly TRBD1 for D (5 bases). CDR3 length: 15 amino acids. CDR1 is SGHRS, CDR2 YFSETQ, per germline. V gave up 0 bases and J gave up 0 bases, with 9 bases separating them.